The TCR beta chain described here comes from a study of shared clonotypes between healthy human individuals. Once extracted for a subset, genomic DNA was divided evenly among several immunoSEQ plates. Under the authors' procedure: With immunoSEQ giving junction-only sequences and no quality scores, filtering differed. Libraries were prepared by immunoSEQ multiplex PCR; TCRdb keeps only in-frame clonotypes and omits some of them. D and trimming were read from the DNA, whereas the V and J calls and clone size are those reported in that table. The sample consists of about 2,500,000 clones, more than 80% of them appearing once. Everyone who donated was a Caucasian adult who lived in Nashville, Tennessee. Splitting the CD4+ cells yielded a CD45RA+ naive subset and a CD45RA-negative memory subset. There are 19 residues in the CDR3.

This sequence originates from a man aged 18 to 29 in good health. Specimen: naive CD4+ T cells sorted from blood. Stated subset: CD45RA+ positively selected. The chain carries TRBV21-1 and TRBJ1-6; the table's D gene call, TRBD1, was not cross checked with the DNA. TRBV21-1 is a pseudogene locus. DNA for the CDR3: TGTGCCAGCAGCAAAAGTCGGGACAGGGCCCTCTCCTATAATTCACCCCTCCACTTT. Translated: CASSKSRDRALSYNSPLHF.